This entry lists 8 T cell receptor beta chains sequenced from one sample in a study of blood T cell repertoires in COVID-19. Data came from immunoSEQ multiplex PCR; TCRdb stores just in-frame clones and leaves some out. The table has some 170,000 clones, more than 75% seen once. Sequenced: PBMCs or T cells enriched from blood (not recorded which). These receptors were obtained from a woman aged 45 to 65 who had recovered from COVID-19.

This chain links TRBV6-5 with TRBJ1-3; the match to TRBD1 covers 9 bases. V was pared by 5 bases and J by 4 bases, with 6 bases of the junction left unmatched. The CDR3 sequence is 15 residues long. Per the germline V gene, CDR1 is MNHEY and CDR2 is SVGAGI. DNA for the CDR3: TGTGCCAGCAGTAGAACAGGGGGCTCCGGAAACACCATATATTTT. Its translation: CASSRTGGSGNTIYF.

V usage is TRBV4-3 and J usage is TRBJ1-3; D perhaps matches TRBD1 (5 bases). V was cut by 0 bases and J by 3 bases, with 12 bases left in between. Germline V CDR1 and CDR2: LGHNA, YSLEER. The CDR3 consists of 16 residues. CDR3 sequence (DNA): TGCGCCAGCAGCCAAGATGCCGCCAGGGTTGGAAACACCATATATTTT. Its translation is CASSQDAARVGNTIYF.

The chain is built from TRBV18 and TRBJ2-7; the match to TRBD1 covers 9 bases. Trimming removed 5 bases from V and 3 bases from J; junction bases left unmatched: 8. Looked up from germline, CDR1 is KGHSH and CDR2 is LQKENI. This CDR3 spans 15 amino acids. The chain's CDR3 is CASSAVTGQGYEQYF. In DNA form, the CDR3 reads TGTGCCAGCTCAGCAGTGACGGGACAGGGCTACGAGCAGTACTTC.

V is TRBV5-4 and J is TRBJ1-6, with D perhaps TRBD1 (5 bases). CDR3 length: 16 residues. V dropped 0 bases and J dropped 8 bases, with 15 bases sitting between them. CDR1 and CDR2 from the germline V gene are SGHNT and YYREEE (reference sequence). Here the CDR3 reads CASSLGRGLGDSPLHF. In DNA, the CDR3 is TGTGCCAGCAGCTTGGGGAGGGGCTTAGGGGATTCACCCCTCCACTTT.

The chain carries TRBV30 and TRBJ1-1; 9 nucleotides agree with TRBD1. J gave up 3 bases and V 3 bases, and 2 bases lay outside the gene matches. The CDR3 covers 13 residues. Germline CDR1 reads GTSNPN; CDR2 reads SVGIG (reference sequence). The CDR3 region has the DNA TGTGCCTGGAGACAGGGGGCCTACACTGAAGCTTTCTTT. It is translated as CAWRQGAYTEAFF.

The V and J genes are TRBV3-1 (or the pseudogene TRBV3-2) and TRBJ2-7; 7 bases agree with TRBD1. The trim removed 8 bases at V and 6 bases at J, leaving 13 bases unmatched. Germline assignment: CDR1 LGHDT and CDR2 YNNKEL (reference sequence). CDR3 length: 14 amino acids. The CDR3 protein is CASSVPGRGTEQYF. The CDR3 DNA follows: TGTGCCAGCTCCGTACCGGGCAGGGGGACCGAGCAGTACTTC.

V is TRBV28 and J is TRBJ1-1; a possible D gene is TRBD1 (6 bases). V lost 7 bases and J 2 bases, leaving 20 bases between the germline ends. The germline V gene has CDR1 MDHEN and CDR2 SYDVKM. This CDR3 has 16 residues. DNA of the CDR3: TGTGCCAGCAAACGCAGGGGAGCGGGAGGAAACACTGAAGCTTTCTTT. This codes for CASKRRGAGGNTEAFF.

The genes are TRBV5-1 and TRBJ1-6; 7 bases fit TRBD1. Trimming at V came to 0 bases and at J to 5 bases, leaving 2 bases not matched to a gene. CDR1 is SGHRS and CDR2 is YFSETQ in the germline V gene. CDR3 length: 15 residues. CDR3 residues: CASSLGGTDNSPLHF. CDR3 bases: TGCGCCAGCAGCTTGGGCGGGACAGATAATTCACCCCTCCACTTT.